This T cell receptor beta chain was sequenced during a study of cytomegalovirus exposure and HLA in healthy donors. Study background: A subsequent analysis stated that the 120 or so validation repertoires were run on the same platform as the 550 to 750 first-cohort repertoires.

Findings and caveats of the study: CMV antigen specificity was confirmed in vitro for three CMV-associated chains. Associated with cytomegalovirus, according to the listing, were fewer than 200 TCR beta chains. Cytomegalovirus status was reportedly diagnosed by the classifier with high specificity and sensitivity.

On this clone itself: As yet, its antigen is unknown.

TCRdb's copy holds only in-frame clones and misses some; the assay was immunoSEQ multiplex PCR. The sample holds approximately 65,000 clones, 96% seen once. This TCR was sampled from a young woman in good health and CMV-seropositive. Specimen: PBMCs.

The CDR3 bases are TGTGCCTGGAGCCCCGGGAACTACGAGCAGTACTTC. This codes for CAWSPGNYEQYF. The V gene is TRBV30, the J gene TRBJ2-7; TRBD2 might be the D (5 bases). Per the germline V gene, CDR1 is GTSNPN and CDR2 is SVGIG (reference sequence). The V end lost 3 bases, the J end lost 3 bases, and 9 bases lay between the germline ends. This CDR3 has 12 residues. Complete variable domain (other parts from reference TRBV30 and TRBJ2-7): SQTIHQWPATLVQPVGSPLSLECTVEGTSNPNLYWYRQAAGRGLQLLFYSVGIGQISSEVPQNLSASRPQDRQFILSSKKLLLSDSGFYLCAWSPGNYEQYFGPGTRLTVT.